The T cell receptor (beta chain) described here comes from a study of cytomegalovirus exposure and HLA in healthy donors. Study overall: The same platform was used for the 100 to 150 validation repertoires and the roughly 680 first-cohort repertoires, a later analysis reported.

Repertoires were generated with immunoSEQ multiplex PCR, while TCRdb's copy carries only in-frame clones and drops some. The data hold 100,000 to 120,000 clones, with approximately 90% observed a single time. Trimming took off 3 bases at V and 2 bases at J, with 10 bases between the two ends. The germline CDR1 and CDR2 sequences are SQVTM and ANQGSEA. The CDR3 spans 13 residues. Sample: PBMCs. The sequence came from a woman between 18 and 29 years old in good health and CMV-seropositive. This rearrangement joins TRBV29-1 to TRBJ2-5, with D possibly matching TRBD1 (5 bases). Written as DNA, the CDR3 is TGCAGCGTTGATAGACAGTTACAAGAGACCCAGTACTTC. Translation: CSVDRQLQETQYF.